This T cell receptor (beta chain) was sequenced for a study of blood T cell repertoires in COVID-19. Study information: The United States, Italy and Spain provided the acute and convalescent COVID-19 samples. Sources were T cells, B-cell-depleted T cells, or PBMCs; the material itself was cDNA or gDNA.

Study processing details: Amplification with reference gene primers provided the estimates of nucleated cell counts. The data were produced by immunoSEQ multiplex PCR, yet TCRdb's version contains in-frame clones alone and is incomplete. V and J calls and clone size come straight from that table; D and trimming were deduced from the DNA. In the table there are 150,000 to 200,000 clones, over 70% of which are singletons. The germline CDR1 and CDR2 sequences are SGHRS and YFSETQ. V was trimmed by 1 base and J by 5 bases, leaving 15 bases between them. This CDR3 comprises 15 residues. Sequenced input: peripheral blood. This TCR was sampled from a man in his sixties with active or convalescent COVID-19. This chain connects TRBV5-1 to TRBJ2-5; D unresolved. CDR3 residues: CASSLFRERLETQYF. The DNA of the CDR3 is TGCGCCAGCAGCTTGTTTCGAGAGCGATTGGAGACCCAGTACTTC.